This T cell receptor beta chain was retrieved from a study of blood T cell repertoires in COVID-19. Source study methods: For nucleated cells, counts were estimated from reference gene primer amplification. Measured with immunoSEQ multiplex PCR; TCRdb has only the in-frame clones, and not every one. The D gene and trimming were derived from the DNA, and the V and J assignments and clone size from that table. The table has 150,000 or so clones, 70% to 80% seen once. After removal of 1 base from V and 5 bases from J, the junction contained 5 bases not matched to a gene. The CDR3 is made up of 16 amino acids. Germline V lookup: CDR1 LGHDT, CDR2 YNNKEL (reference sequence).

This clonotype originated in an older woman with COVID-19, enrolled during active disease. This chain connects TRBV3-1 (or the pseudogene TRBV3-2) to TRBJ2-5; the match to TRBD2 covers 12 bases. Sequencing was done on a sample of peripheral blood. For the CDR3, the DNA is TGTGCCAGCAGCCAAGGACTAGCGGGGGCCGGGGAGACCCAGTACTTC. It translates to CASSQGLAGAGETQYF.